These 19 T cell receptor beta chains were sequenced from one sample in a study of PD-1 blockade in classical Hodgkin lymphoma. Clones were sequenced by immunoSEQ multiplex PCR, and TCRdb holds only the in-frame ones, with some missing. This sample has around 17,000 clones, with roughly 85% found just once. The time point was: cycle 4 day 1 (C4D1), after 5 to 7 weeks of nivolumab. No patient escaped relapse after autologous stem cell transplantation, and brentuximab vedotin exposure varied. Specimen: peripheral blood mononuclear cells (PBMCs), collected before the fourth cycle of nivolumab. These receptor sequences come from a human donor with classical Hodgkin lymphoma.

The chain combines TRBV5-1 with TRBJ2-1; tentative D call: TRBD2 (6 bases). Trimming removed 5 bases from V and 0 bases from J, with 12 bases in between. This CDR3 region has 15 residues. Germline-derived CDR1 and CDR2 are SGHRS and YFSETQ. The CDR3 DNA is TGCGCCAGCAGTAGCGGTTCAAGCTCCTACAATGAGCAGTTCTTC. Protein sequence: CASSSGSSSYNEQFF.

The V and J genes are TRBV7-9 and TRBJ1-3, with D unresolved. Germline V gene data show CDR1 as SEHNR and CDR2 as FQNEAQ (reference sequence). The V end lost 4 bases, the J end lost 2 bases, and 12 bases lay between the germline ends. CDR3 length: 15 amino acids. The CDR3 bases are TGTGCCAGCAGCTCCCGGACCCAGCCTGGAAACACCATATATTTT. This translates into CASSSRTQPGNTIYF.

V gene TRBV7-9 combines with J gene TRBJ1-4; weak D call: TRBD1 (6 bases). V was shortened by 1 base and J by 7 bases, with 10 bases between the two germline ends. Per the germline V gene, CDR1 is SEHNR and CDR2 is FQNEAQ (reference sequence). The CDR3 sequence is 14 residues long. CDR3: CASSLDRETEKLFF. In nucleotides, the CDR3 is TGTGCCAGCAGCTTAGACAGGGAAACTGAAAAACTGTTTTTT.

V usage is TRBV5-6 and J usage is TRBJ2-1; 7 bases match TRBD1. Unmatched junction bases numbered 8, after V lost 0 bases and J lost 5 bases. The CDR3 spans 16 residues. CDR1 is SGHDT and CDR2 is YYEEEE in the germline V gene. The CDR3 region has the DNA TGTGCCAGCAGCTTGGCGGGACAGAGCTTCCACAATGAGCAGTTCTTC. Residues: CASSLAGQSFHNEQFF.

This clone was seen a single time. The chain uses TRBV2 and TRBJ1-5; D unresolved. The CDR3 totals 13 residues. The germline gives CDR1 SNHLY, CDR2 FYNNEI. Trimming removed 5 bases at V and 9 bases at J, with 14 bases between. CDR3 DNA: TGTGCCAGCAGTCTGTCGGAGATCTGGCCCCAGCATTTT. Translation: CASSLSEIWPQHF.

The chain employs TRBV7-9 and TRBJ2-1, with 7 positions matching TRBD1. CDR1 and CDR2 (germline): SEHNR, FQNEAQ (reference sequence). V trimming: 1 base; J trimming: 5 bases; junction bases outside the gene matches: 5. The CDR3 covers 15 residues. DNA for the CDR3: TGTGCCAGCAGCTTAGAAGGGGGCGGCCACAATGAGCAGTTCTTC. It translates to CASSLEGGGHNEQFF.

This sequence joins TRBV27 and TRBJ2-2, with 10 nucleotides matching TRBD1. This CDR3 spans 16 amino acids. The trim removed 6 bases at V and 4 bases at J, leaving 8 bases unmatched. Germline assignment: CDR1 MNHEY and CDR2 SMNVEV (reference sequence). The CDR3 coding sequence is TGTGCCAGCAGCATAAGACAGGGGGCTATCACCGGGGAGCTGTTTTTT. Translation gives CASSIRQGAITGELFF.

J is TRBJ2-2 and V is TRBV5-1; 10 nucleotides agree with TRBD2. The CDR3 has 15 amino acids. Germline-derived CDR1 and CDR2 are SGHRS and YFSETQ. With 4 bases clipped from V and 4 bases from J, the junction kept 4 bases outside the gene matches. The CDR3 nucleotides are TGCGCCAGCAGCCAGACTAGCGGGTTCACCGGGGAGCTGTTTTTT. Encoded protein: CASSQTSGFTGELFF.

The rearrangement links TRBV6-1 to TRBJ2-1; 7 bases are a match to TRBD2. The germline V gene encodes CDR1 MNHNS and CDR2 SASEGT. V lost 6 bases, J lost 7 bases, and 12 bases stayed unmatched. The CDR3 contains 15 residues. The CDR3 DNA reads as TGTGCCAGCAGAATCAGTATGGCGGGGGTAAATGAGCAGTTCTTC. Protein sequence: CASRISMAGVNEQFF.

The chain employs TRBV5-1 and TRBJ2-2; D is perhaps TRBD1 (6 bases). This CDR3 spans 14 amino acids. Trimming pared 4 bases from V and 4 bases from J, leaving 11 bases between. Germline V gene data show CDR1 as SGHRS and CDR2 as YFSETQ. CDR3 sequence: CASSEDSSTGELFF. As DNA, the CDR3 is TGCGCCAGCAGCGAGGACAGCAGCACCGGGGAGCTGTTTTTT.

The chain employs TRBV5-1 and TRBJ2-3; D could derive from TRBD1 or TRBD2 (5 bases each). CDR1 is SGHRS and CDR2 is YFSETQ in the germline V gene. The CDR3 spans 13 residues. V lost 3 bases and J lost 6, with 11 bases in between. The CDR3 bases are TGCGCCAGCAGCTCCGAGGGGCTGGATACGCAGTATTTT. Translation gives CASSSEGLDTQYF.

This clone was observed once. This chain joins TRBV19 and TRBJ2-1; no reliable D call. CDR1 is LNHDA and CDR2 is SQIVND in the germline V gene (reference sequence). The CDR3 sequence is 13 residues long. Deletions cut 3 bases from V and 12 bases from J, with 15 bases between. The CDR3 reads CASSIRSQDGQFF. The CDR3 DNA follows: TGTGCCAGTAGTATCCGGAGCCAAGATGGGCAGTTCTTC.

V is TRBV9 and J is TRBJ2-6; D remains ambiguous. V was cut by 6 bases and J by 4 bases, with 11 bases left in between. This CDR3 comprises 14 residues. Germline V gene sequence: CDR1 SGDLS, CDR2 YYNGEE. The chain's CDR3 is CASTAASGANVLTF. The CDR3 DNA sequence: TGTGCCAGCACTGCGGCCTCAGGGGCCAACGTCCTGACTTTC.

The rearrangement joins TRBV19 to TRBJ2-2; D gene ambiguous. There are 14 residues in the CDR3. The germline CDR1 and CDR2 sequences are LNHDA and SQIVND (reference sequence). Trimming cost V 3 bases and J 4 bases, with 9 bases left between them. The CDR3 loop reads CASSIWVSTGELFF. The CDR3 region has the DNA TGTGCCAGTAGTATTTGGGTCTCCACCGGGGAGCTGTTTTTT.

The J gene is TRBJ1-4, the V gene TRBV19, with D possibly TRBD1 on 5 matching bases. In germline, CDR1 is LNHDA, CDR2 SQIVND (reference sequence). Trimming cost V 6 bases and J 7 bases, with 9 bases left between them. This CDR3 has 12 residues. This CDR3 is CASRGLGEKLFF. CDR3 nucleotides: TGTGCCAGTAGGGGGCTGGGTGAAAAACTGTTTTTT. The whole variable domain, remainder taken from reference TRBV19 and TRBJ1-4, is DGGITQSPKYLFRKEGQNVTLSCEQNLNHDAMYWYRQDPGQGLRLIYYSQIVNDFQKGDIAEGYSVSREKKESFPLTVTSAQKNPTAFYLCASRGLGEKLFFGSGTQLSVL.

This chain uses TRBV4-2 with TRBJ2-7, with TRBD2 identical over 8 bases. J gave up 2 bases and V 0 bases, and 3 bases lay outside the gene matches. CDR1 is LGHNA and CDR2 is YNFKEQ in the germline V gene. The CDR3 sequence is 15 residues long. The chain's CDR3 is CASSQDSGAPYEQYF. CDR3 coding DNA: TGTGCCAGCAGCCAAGATAGCGGGGCCCCCTACGAGCAGTACTTC.

This clone was observed a few times. The gene calls are TRBV5-1 and TRBJ2-2; no firm D call. The CDR3 extends over 12 amino acids. Between the trimmed V and J ends, which lost 2 bases and 2 bases, there was a span of 1 base. CDR1 is SGHRS and CDR2 is YFSETQ in the germline V gene. The CDR3 region is CASSFNTGELFF. As DNA, the CDR3 is TGCGCCAGCAGCTTTAACACCGGGGAGCTGTTTTTT.

The gene calls are TRBV27 and TRBJ2-3, with 8 bases that match TRBD1. The germline CDR1 and CDR2 sequences are MNHEY and SMNVEV (reference sequence). V was clipped by 4 bases and J by 4 bases; unmatched bases: 7. The CDR3 runs 15 residues. The CDR3 nucleotides read TGTGCCAGCAGTTCCCCGGGACAGGTCTCAGATACGCAGTATTTT. Protein: CASSSPGQVSDTQYF.

The chain joins TRBV4-3 to TRBJ2-5, with a possible D match to TRBD1 (5 bases). The V end was cut by 0 bases, the J end by 4 bases, with 12 bases between. There are 15 residues in the CDR3. The germline V gene has CDR1 LGHNA and CDR2 YSLEER. CDR3 sequence: CASSQEYLGAETQYF. DNA for the CDR3: TGCGCCAGCAGCCAAGAGTACTTAGGGGCAGAGACCCAGTACTTC.